The source of this TCR beta chain is a study of shared clonotypes between healthy human individuals (dated by TCRdb to about 2020). Regarding the complete study: Three men and a couple of women, aged 18 to 49 years, made up the cohort. For each donor, CD4 naive and CD4 memory were each run on three plates, CD8 naive on two plates, and CD8 memory on one plate. The study deeply sequenced blood TCR repertoires of five healthy adults to estimate repertoire size and the extent of clonotype sharing between individuals. To increase sequencing depth and limit assay-specific biases, TCR repertoire library preparation and sequencing were carried out by different laboratories using diverse techniques. Per donor, leukapheresis produced somewhere between about 0.85 and 10 billion PBMCs. Study-wide findings and limitations: Naive subsets generally had larger estimated clonotype richness than memory subsets did. Because the study included a small number of donors, the genetic and exposure-history diversity represented was limited. Only blood was sampled, and tissue TCR repertoires likely differ from those in blood. Even with the large sequencing depth, rarefaction of the sorted-subset datasets indicated that sequencing was incomplete. Higher generation probabilities were observed for clonotypes shared by all four sorted-subset donors than for non-shared clonotypes. Based on pairwise subsampling, the degree of clonotype sharing among donors was expected to be affected by sequencing depth. Sharing across four donors was observed for about 5% of naive CD4, 3.5% of naive CD8, 2% to 2.5% of memory CD4, and approximately 0.41% of memory CD8 clonotypes.

V gives up 5 bases and J gives up 7 bases, and the segment between their germline ends measures 9 bases. CDR1 DFQATT and CDR2 SNEGSKA were looked up in the germline V gene (reference sequence). Including the terminal cysteine and phenylalanine, the CDR3 comprises 10 residues. Only CDR3 DNA remains: 30 bases, in frame from the first base. On this clone itself: It lacks a known antigen. Qualities for individual bases were not recorded, and no much larger clone is one base off.

Using the deep immunoSEQ assay, multiplex PCR amplified TCR CDR3 regions from genomic DNA. Extracted genomic DNA from each cell subset was distributed evenly across all wells of several immunoSEQ 96-well plates, and each plate was treated as a replicate. For sorted subsets, roughly 200 ng of genomic DNA, equivalent to some 30,000 T cell genomes, went into each replicate PCR. Purified libraries were measured with a Qubit 3.0 fluorometer, size-checked on a Bioanalyzer 2100, and measured again with the KAPA Library Quantification kit. Every immunoSEQ 96-well plate was sequenced on a separate single-read 150-cycle Illumina NextSeq 550 flow cell. In the original analysis: Because the immunoSEQ output held only junctional sequences and lacked quality scores, the filtering could not match the filtering applied to full-length reads. To assign V/J genes and CDR3, sequences were annotated against IMGT germline references using PyIR, a Python wrapper for IgBLAST v1.9. Reads were filtered out if the reads had weak V/J assignments (E-value above 1e-6), no CDR3, stop codons, out-of-frame junctions, or ambiguous translated residues. V3J clonotypes were defined as sequences sharing an identical inferred V gene, J gene, and CDR3 amino acid sequence. Percentage overlap between repertoires was calculated by dividing the number of shared unique clonotypes by the size of the smaller repertoire. RTK rarefaction, the Chao1 estimator, and Recon v2.1 estimates of unobserved clonotypes were used to assess repertoire richness. For all TCRbeta clonotypes obtained by the gDNA method from four donors, generation probabilities were computed with OLGA. Here the immuneACCESS table is served through TCRdb, limited to in-frame sequences with V and J called. Missing clones are a known gap in these copies; in checked studies unresolved V genes cover under half, and the rest lacks a known reason. That table is the source of V, J and clone size, and D and trimming were worked out from the DNA. The sample table lists a few hundred thousand clones, around 67% of them with a count of one. Clones ranked in the top ten supply approximately 10% of the sample.

Healthy HIV-negative adults with no recently reported acute infections or vaccinations were included as donors. Every donor was a Caucasian adult living in Nashville, Tennessee, USA. CD4+ T cells were enriched through magnetic negative selection, after which naive cells were positively selected on CD45RA and the remaining negative fraction served as the memory subset. Blood was obtained by leukapheresis, after which PBMCs were separated by Ficoll-Histopaque density gradient centrifugation and cryopreserved in liquid nitrogen vapor phase. Purity and quantity of every magnetically sorted T cell population were checked by analytical flow cytometry. Genomic DNA was isolated from each sorted fraction and quantified by UV absorbance on a Nanodrop 2000c.

Here the chain combines TRBV20-1 and TRBJ2-7; no D gene can be assigned with confidence. The specimen was memory CD4+ T cells sorted from blood. The cell subset or site label here, explained by the study, means: CD45RA-negative fraction. The TCR sequence derives from a man younger than 45 in good health. The DNA is as follows: TGCAGTGCTTCCGCGGTTGAGCAGTACTTC. Translated, it gives CSASAVEQYF.